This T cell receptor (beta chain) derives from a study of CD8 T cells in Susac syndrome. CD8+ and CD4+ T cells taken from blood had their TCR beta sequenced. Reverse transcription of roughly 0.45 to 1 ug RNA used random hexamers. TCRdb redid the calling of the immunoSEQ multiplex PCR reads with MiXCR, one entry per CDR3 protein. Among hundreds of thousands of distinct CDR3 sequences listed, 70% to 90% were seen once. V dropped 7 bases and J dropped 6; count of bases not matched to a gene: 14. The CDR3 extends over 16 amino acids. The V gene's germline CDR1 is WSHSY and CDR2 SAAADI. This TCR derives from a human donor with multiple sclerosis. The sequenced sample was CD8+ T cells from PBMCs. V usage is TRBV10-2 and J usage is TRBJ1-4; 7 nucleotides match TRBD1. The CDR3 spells CASTEGLRQGDEKLFF. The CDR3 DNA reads TGCGCCAGCACCGAAGGGCTTCGACAGGGAGATGAAAAACTGTTTTTT.